The source of this T cell receptor (beta chain) is a study of T cells after posttransplantation cyclophosphamide. The repertoire was sequenced with immunoSEQ multiplex PCR; TCRdb's copy has only in-frame clones and lacks some. The sample holds some 4,000 clones, about 69% seen once. Worth noting for this clone: Its antigen is still unknown.

The CDR3 has 14 amino acids. Germline values: CDR1 SGHRS, CDR2 YFSETQ. V was clipped by 0 bases and J by 5 bases, with 9 bases between them. Study-wide findings and caveats: Tissue-infiltrating T cells from skin or gut overlapped little with blood T cells. Recipient CMV seropositivity and CMV reactivation strongly tracked TRB clonality. Later post-transplant blood repertoires were often dominated by donor CD8+ memory clones.

Sampled 1 year posttransplant, controls received myeloablative marrow transplants, methotrexate and a calcineurin inhibitor. The TCR was taken from a female patient in her 50s who received an allogeneic stem cell transplant from an unrelated donor, was CMV-positive, and had acute and chronic GVHD. Some of these T cells may belong to the graft donor. The sample was PBMCs, taken after allogeneic stem cell transplant with calcineurin inhibitor and methotrexate. This chain links TRBV5-1 with TRBJ2-1; D remains ambiguous. CDR3 sequence reads: CASSLVQANNEQFF. For the CDR3, the DNA is TGCGCCAGCAGCTTGGTCCAGGCGAACAATGAGCAGTTCTTC.